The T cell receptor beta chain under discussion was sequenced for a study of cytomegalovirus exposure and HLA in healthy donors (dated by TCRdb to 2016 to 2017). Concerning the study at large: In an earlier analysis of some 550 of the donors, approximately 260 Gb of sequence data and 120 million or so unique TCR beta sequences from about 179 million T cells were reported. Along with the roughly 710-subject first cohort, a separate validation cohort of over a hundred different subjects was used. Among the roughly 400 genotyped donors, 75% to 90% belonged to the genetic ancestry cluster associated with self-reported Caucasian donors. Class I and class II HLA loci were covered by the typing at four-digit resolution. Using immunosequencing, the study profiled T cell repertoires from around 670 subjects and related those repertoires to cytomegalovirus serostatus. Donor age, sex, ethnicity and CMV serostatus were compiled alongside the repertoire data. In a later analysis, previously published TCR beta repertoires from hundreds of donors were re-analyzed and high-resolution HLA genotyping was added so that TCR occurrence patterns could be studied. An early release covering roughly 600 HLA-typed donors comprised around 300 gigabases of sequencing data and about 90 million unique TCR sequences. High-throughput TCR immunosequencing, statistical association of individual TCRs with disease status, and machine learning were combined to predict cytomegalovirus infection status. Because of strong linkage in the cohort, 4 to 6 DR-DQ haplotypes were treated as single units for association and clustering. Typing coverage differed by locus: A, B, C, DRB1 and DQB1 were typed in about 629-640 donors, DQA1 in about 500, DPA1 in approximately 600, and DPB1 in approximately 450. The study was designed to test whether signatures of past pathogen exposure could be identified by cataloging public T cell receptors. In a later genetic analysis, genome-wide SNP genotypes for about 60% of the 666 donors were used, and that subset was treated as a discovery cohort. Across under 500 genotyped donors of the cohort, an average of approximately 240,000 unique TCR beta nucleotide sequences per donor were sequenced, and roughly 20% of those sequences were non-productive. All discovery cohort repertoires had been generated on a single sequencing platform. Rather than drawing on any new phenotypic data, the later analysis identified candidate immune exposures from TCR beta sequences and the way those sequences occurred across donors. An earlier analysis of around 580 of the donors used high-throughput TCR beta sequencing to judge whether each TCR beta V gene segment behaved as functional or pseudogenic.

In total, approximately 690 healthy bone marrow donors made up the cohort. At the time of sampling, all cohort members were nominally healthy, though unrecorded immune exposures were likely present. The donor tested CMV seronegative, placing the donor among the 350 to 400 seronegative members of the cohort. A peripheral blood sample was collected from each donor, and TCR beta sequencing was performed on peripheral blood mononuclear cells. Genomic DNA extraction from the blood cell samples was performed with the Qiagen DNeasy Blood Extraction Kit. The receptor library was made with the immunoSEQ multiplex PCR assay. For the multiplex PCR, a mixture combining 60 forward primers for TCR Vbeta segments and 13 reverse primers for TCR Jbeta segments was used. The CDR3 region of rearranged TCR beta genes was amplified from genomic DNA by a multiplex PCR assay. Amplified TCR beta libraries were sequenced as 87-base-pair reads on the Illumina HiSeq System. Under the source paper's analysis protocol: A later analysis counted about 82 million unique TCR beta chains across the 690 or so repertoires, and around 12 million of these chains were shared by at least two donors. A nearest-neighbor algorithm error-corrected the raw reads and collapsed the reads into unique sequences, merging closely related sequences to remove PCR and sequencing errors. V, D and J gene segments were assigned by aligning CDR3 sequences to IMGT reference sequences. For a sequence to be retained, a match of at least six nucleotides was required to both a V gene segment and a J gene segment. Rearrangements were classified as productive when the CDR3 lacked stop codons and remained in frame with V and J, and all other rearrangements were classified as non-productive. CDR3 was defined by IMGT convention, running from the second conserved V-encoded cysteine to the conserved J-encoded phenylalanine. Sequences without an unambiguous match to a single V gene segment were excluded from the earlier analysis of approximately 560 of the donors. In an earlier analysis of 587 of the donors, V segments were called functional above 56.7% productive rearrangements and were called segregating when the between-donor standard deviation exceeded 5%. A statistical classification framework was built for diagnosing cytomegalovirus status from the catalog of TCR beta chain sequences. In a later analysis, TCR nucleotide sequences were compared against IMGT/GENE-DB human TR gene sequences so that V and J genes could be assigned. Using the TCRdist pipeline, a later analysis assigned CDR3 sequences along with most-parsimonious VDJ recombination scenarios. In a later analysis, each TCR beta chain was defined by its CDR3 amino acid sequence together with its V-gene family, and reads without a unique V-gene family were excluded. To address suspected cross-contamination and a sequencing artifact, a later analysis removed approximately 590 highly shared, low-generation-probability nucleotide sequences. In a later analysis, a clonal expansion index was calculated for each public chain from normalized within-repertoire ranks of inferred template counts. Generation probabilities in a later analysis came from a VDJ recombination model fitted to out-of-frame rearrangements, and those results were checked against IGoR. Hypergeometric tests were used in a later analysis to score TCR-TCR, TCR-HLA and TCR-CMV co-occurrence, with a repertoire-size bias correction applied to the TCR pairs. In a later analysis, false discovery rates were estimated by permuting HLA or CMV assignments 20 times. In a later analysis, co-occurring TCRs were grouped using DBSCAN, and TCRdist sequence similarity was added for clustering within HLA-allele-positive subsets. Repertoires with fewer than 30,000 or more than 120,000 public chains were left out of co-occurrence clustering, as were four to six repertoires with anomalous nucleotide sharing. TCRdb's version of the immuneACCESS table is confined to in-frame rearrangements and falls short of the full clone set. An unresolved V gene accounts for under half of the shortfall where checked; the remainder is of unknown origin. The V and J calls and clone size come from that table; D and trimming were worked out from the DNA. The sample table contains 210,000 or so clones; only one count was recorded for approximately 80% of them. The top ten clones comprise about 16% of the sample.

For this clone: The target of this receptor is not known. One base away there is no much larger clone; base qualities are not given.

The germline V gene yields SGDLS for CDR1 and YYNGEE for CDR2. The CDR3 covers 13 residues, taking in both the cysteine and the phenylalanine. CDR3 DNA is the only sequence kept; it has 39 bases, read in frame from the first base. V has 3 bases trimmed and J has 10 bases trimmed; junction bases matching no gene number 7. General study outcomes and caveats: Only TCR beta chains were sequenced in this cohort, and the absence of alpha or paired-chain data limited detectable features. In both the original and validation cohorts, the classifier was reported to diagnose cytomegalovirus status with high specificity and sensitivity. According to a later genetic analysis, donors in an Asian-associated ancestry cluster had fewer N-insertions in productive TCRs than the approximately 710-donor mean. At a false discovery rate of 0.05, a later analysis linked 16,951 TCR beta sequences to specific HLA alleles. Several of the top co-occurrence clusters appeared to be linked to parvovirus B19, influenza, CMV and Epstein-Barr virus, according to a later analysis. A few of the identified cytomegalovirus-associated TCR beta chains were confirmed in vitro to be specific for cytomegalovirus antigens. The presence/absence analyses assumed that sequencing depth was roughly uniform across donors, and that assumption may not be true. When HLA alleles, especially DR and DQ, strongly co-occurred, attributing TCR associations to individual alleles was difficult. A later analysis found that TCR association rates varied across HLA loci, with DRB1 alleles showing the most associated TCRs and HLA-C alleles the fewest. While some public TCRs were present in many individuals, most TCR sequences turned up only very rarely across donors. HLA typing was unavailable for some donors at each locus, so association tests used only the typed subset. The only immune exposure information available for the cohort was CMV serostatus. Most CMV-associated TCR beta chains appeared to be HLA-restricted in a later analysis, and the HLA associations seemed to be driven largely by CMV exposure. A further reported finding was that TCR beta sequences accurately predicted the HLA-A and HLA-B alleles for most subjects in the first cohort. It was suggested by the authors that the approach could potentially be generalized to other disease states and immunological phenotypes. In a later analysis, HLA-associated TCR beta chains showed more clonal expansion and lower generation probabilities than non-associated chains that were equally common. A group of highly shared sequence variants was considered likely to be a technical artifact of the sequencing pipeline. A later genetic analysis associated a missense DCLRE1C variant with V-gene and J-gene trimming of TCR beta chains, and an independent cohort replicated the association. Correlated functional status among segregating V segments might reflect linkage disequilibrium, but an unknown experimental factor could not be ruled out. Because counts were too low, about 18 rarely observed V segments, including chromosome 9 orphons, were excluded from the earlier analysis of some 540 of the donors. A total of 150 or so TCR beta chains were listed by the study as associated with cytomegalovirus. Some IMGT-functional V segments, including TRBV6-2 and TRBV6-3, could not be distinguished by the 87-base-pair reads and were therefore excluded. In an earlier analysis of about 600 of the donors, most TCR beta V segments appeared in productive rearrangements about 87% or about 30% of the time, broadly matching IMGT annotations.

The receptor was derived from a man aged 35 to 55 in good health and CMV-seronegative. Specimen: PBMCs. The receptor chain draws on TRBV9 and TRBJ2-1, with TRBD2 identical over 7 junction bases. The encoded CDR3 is CASSEWGGREQFF. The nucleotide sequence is TGTGCCAGCAGCGAGTGGGGGGGTCGAGAGCAGTTCTTC.